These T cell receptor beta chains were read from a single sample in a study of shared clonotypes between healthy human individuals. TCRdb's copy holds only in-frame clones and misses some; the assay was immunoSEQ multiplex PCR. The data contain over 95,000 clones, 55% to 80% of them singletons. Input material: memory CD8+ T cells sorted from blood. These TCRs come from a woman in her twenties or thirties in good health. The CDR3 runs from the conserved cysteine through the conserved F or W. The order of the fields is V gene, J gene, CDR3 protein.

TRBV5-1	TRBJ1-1	CASSWGQGGNTEAFF
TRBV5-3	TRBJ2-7	CARSLLAGYEQYF
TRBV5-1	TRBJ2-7	CASSFRDSRSYEQYF
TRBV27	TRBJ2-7	CASSFRTGYEQYF
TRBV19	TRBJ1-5	CASSTTNRGGLSNQPQHF
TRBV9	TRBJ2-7	CASSVAAGRYEQYF
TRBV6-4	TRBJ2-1	CASSSGTSDYNEQFF
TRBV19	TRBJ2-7	CASSTSVSYEQYF
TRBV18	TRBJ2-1	CASSPPVLANEQFF
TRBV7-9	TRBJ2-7	CASSQAGFYEQYF
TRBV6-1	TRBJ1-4	CASRLTPTTNEKLFF
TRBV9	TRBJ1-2	CASSVGTAGDYGYTF
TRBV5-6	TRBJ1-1	CASSLAREYTEAFF
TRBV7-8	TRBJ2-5	CASSVTSGIPFQETQYF
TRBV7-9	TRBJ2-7	CASSREKLLTLYEQYF
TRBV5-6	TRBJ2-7	CASRPGTGRTVQYF
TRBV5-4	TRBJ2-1	CASSLGRYEQFF
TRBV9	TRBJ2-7	CASSPHDGPSYEQYF
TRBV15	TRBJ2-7	CATSRGRDSPYEQYF
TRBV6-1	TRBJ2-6	CASSEAQGSGANVLTF
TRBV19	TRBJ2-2	CASSGTGLANTGELFF
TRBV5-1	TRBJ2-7	CASSANSGQGEQYF